Following are 10 T cell receptor beta chains from one sample sequenced in a study of tumor and adjacent non-tumor tissue in lung cancer. The template was RNA from unsorted bulk tissue. TCRbeta libraries were built with three rounds of nested PCR, modified from ARM-PCR. TCRdb reanalysed the multiplex PCR reads using MiXCR and keeps one entry per CDR3 protein. In the table there are roughly 81,000 distinct CDR3 sequences, about two thirds of which are singletons. Sequencing was done on a sample of lung tumor tissue. These receptors were collected from a woman between 65 and 79 years old with non-small cell lung cancer.

This clonotype was recorded a few times. Mismatch with germline at one junction end may stem from a read error. The chain is built from TRBV11-2 and TRBJ2-1; TRBD2 might be the D (5 bases). Germline CDR1 SGHAT, CDR2 FQNNGV. This CDR3 has 15 residues. CDR3 sequence: CANSLKAEGYNEQFF. Written as DNA, the CDR3 is TGTGCCAACAGCTTAAAAGCGGAAGGTTACAATGAGCAGTTCTTC.

This clonotype was seen ten or more times. The rearrangement links TRBV5-4 to TRBJ2-2, with D perhaps TRBD2 (6 bases). V lost 2 bases, J lost 3 bases, and 8 bases lay in between. The CDR3 extends over 14 amino acids. The germline gives CDR1 SGHNT, CDR2 YYREEE (reference sequence). The CDR3 reads CASSLGTHTGELFF. As DNA, the CDR3 is TGTGCCAGCAGCTTAGGGACTCACACCGGGGAGCTGTTTTTT.

This clonotype was picked up many times. This chain connects TRBV6-6 to TRBJ1-5; D possibly corresponds to TRBD1 (5 bases). Germline V CDR1 and CDR2: MNHNY, SVGAGI (reference sequence). Trimming removed 4 bases from V and 1 base from J, with 23 bases in between. The CDR3 is 19 residues long. This CDR3 reads CASSLMTDTAPGSNQPQHF. The CDR3 DNA is TGTGCCAGCAGTTTGATGACAGATACCGCCCCGGGGAGCAATCAGCCCCAGCATTTT.

As regards this clonotype: This could be a read error, since a much larger clone is one nucleotide away. This sequence joins TRBV23-1 and TRBJ2-5; 8 nucleotides agree with TRBD2. TRBV23-1 is an ORF, with its function uncertain. J gave up 3 bases and V 0 bases, and 3 bases lay outside the gene matches. The CDR3 runs to 15 residues. The CDR3: CASSQSGAGEETQYF. In DNA form, the CDR3 reads TGCGCCAGCAGTCAATCGGGAGCGGGAGAAGAGACCCAGTACTTC.

Turning to this clonotype: Mismatch with germline at one junction end may stem from a read error. The chain employs TRBV6-5 and TRBJ2-5; TRBD1 matches at 7 bases. The germline gives CDR1 MNHEY, CDR2 SVGAGI. The CDR3 totals 15 residues. DNA for the CDR3: TGCGCCAGGAGCCCCCTGACAGGGAACCAAGAGACCCAGTACTTC. Protein product: CARSPLTGNQETQYF.

This clonotype was recorded many times. The chain has TRBV6-1 and TRBJ2-5; D is unclear. CDR3 length: 15 residues. The V and J ends lost 4 bases and 4 bases respectively, with 16 bases between them. The V gene's germline CDR1 is MNHNS and CDR2 SASEGT. The CDR3 here is CASSASTVWTETQYF. The CDR3 DNA is TGTGCCAGCAGTGCGTCAACCGTCTGGACAGAGACCCAGTACTTC.

Of note for this clonotype: The junction differs from germline at one of its ends, possibly a read error. The V and J genes are TRBV10-3 and TRBJ1-1; unclear D gene. This CDR3 spans 14 amino acids. CDR1 and CDR2 (germline): ENHRY, SYGVKD. The CDR3: CVIRRDMDPTEAFF. CDR3 DNA sequence: TGTGTCATCAGAAGAGACATGGACCCCACTGAAGCTTTCTTT.

This clonotype is medium-sized in the sample. The CDR3 DNA reads as TGTGCCAGCAGTTACTCGAAACTAGACCCCACAGATACGCAGTATTTT. This sequence encodes CASSYSKLDPTDTQYF. This rearrangement joins TRBV6-2 or TRBV6-3 to TRBJ2-3; D is possibly TRBD2 (5 bases). Germline assignment: CDR1 MNHEY and CDR2 SVGEGT. Trimming took off 0 bases at V and 2 bases at J, with 12 bases between the two ends. There are 16 residues in the CDR3.

Of note for this clonotype: At one boundary the junction diverges from the germline segment, which might be a read error. The chain has TRBV7-2 and TRBJ1-3, with 8 nucleotides matching TRBD1. Germline CDR1 reads SGHTA; CDR2 reads FQGNSA. CDR3 size: 16 residues. The CDR3 spells CASSLGPGGTGNTINF. The CDR3 coding sequence is TGTGCCAGCAGCTTAGGCCCAGGGGGCACAGGAAACACCATAAATTTT.

On this clonotype: One end of the junction varies from germline; a read error may be responsible. This chain joins TRBV10-3 and TRBJ1-5; a possible D gene is TRBD1 (5 bases). Germline CDR1 reads ENHRY; CDR2 reads SYGVKD. CDR3 length equals 15 residues. CDR3 protein: CAIQTDANSDQPQHF. The CDR3 bases are TGTGCCATTCAGACAGATGCTAATAGCGATCAGCCCCAGCATTTT.